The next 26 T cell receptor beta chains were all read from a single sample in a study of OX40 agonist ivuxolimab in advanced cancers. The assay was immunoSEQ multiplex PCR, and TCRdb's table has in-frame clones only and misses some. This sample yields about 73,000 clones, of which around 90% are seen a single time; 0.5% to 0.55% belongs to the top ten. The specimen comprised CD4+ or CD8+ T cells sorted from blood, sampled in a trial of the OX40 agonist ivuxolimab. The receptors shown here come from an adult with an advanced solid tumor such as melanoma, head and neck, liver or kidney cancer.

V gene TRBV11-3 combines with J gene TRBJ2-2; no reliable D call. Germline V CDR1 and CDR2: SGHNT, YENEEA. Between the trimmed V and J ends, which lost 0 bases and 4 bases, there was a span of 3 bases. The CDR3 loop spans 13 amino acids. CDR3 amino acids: CASSLDTTGELFF. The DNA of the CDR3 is TGTGCCAGCAGCTTAGATACCACCGGGGAGCTGTTTTTT.

In nucleotides, the CDR3 is TGTGCCAGCAGCCCACAGGTGGGAAATGCCTACGAGCAGTACTTC. Amino acid sequence: CASSPQVGNAYEQYF. The chain couples TRBV7-2 to TRBJ2-7; tentatively, D is TRBD1 (5 bases). This CDR3 is 15 amino acids long. Germline V gene lookup returns CDR1 SGHTA and CDR2 FQGNSA. The V and J ends lost 5 bases and 2 bases respectively, with 16 bases between them.

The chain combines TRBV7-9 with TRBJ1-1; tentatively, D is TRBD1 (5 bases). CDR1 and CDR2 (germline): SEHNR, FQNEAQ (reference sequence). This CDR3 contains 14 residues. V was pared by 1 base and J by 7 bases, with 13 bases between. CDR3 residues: CASSLVGQGGEAFF. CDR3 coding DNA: TGTGCCAGCAGCTTAGTAGGGCAGGGAGGTGAAGCTTTCTTT.

CDR3 residues: CASSTLLSGRDNEQFF. CDR3 DNA: TGTGCCAGCAGTACCCTACTTAGCGGGAGGGACAATGAGCAGTTCTTC. The chain is built from TRBV28 and TRBJ2-1; 11 nucleotides line up with TRBD2. Trimming removed 5 bases from V and 5 bases from J; junction bases left unmatched: 8. Looked up from germline, CDR1 is MDHEN and CDR2 is SYDVKM. The CDR3 sequence is 16 residues long.

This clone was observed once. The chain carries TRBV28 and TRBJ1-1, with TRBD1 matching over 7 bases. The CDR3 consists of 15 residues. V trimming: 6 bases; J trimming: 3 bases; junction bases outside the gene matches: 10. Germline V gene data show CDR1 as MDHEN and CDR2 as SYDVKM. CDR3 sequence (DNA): TGTGCCAGCAGAAAACCCTCACAGGGGTACACTGAAGCTTTCTTT. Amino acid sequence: CASRKPSQGYTEAFF.

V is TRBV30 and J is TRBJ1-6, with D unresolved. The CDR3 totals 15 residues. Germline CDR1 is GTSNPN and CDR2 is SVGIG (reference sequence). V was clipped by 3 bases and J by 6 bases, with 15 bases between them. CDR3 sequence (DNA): TGTGCCTGGAGGCAGGACTTCAACATTAATTCACCCCTCCACTTT. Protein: CAWRQDFNINSPLHF.

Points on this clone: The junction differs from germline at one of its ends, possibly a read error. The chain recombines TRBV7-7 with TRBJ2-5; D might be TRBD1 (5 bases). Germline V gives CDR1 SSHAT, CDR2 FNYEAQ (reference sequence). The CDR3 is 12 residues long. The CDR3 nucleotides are TGTGCTAGCAGCCCGGACACTAAGACCCAGTACTTC. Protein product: CASSPDTKTQYF.

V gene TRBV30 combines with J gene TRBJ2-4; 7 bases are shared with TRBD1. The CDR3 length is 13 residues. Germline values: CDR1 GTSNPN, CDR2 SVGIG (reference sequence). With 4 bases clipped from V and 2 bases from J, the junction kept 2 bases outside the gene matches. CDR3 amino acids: CAWNRGPKNIQYF. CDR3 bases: TGTGCCTGGAACAGGGGACCCAAAAACATTCAGTACTTC.

In DNA form, the CDR3 reads TGTGCCAGCAGCAGGCTAGCGGGAAACAATGAGCAGTTCTTC. This sequence encodes CASSRLAGNNEQFF. The chain joins TRBV7-3 to TRBJ2-1; TRBD2 matches at 9 bases. V trimming: 5 bases; J trimming: 5 bases; junction bases outside the gene matches: 4. Germline-derived CDR1 and CDR2 are SGHTA and FQGTGA. This CDR3 contains 14 residues. Drawing the rest from reference TRBV7-3 and TRBJ2-1, the complete variable domain is GAGVSQTPSNKVTEKGKYVELRCDPISGHTALYWYRQSLGQGPEFLIYFQGTGAADDSGLPNDRFFAVRPEGSVSTLKIQRTERGDSAVYLCASSRLAGNNEQFFGPGTRLTVL.

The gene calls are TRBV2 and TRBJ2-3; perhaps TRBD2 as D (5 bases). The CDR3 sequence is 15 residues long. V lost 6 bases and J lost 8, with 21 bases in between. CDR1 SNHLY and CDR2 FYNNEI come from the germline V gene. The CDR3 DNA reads TGTGCCAGCAGGCGGCTAGCTCCCGCCCACGGTACGCAGTATTTT. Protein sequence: CASRRLAPAHGTQYF.

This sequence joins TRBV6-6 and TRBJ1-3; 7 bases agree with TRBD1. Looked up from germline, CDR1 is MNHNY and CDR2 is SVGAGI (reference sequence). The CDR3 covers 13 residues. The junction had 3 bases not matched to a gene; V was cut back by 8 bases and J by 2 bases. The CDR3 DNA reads TGTGCCAGCTTCCAGGGGGCTGGAAACACCATATATTTT. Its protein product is CASFQGAGNTIYF.

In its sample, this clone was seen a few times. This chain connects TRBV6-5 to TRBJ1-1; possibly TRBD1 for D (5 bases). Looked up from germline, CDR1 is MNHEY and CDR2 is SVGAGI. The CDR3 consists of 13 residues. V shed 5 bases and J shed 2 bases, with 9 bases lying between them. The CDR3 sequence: CASSAGPNTEAFF. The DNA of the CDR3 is TGTGCCAGCAGTGCGGGACCCAACACTGAAGCTTTCTTT.

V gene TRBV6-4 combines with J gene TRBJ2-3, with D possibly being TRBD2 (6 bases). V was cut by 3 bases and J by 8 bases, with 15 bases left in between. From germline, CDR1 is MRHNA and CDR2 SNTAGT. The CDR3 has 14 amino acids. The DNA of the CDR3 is TGTGCCAGCAGTGAAGAACTAGCTGCTGGTACGCAGTATTTT. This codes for CASSEELAAGTQYF.

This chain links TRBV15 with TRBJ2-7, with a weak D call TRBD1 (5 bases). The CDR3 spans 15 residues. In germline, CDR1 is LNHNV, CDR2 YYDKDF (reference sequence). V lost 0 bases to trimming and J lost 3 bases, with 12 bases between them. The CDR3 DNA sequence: TGTGCCACCAGCAGAGACAGGGATCCCCTCTACGAGCAGTACTTC. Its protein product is CATSRDRDPLYEQYF.

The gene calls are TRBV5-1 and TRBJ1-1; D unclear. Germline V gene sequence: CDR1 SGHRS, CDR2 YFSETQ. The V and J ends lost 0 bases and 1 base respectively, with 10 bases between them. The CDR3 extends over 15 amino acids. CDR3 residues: CASSLAGRKNTEAFF. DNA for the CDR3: TGCGCCAGCAGCTTGGCGGGCAGGAAGAACACTGAAGCTTTCTTT.

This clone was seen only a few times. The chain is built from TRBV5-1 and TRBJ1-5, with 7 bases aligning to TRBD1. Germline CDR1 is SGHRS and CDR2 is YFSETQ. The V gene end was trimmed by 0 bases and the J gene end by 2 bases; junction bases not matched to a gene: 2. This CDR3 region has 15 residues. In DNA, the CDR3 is TGCGCCAGCAGCTTGGCAGGGGGTGGCAATCAGCCCCAGCATTTT. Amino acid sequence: CASSLAGGGNQPQHF.

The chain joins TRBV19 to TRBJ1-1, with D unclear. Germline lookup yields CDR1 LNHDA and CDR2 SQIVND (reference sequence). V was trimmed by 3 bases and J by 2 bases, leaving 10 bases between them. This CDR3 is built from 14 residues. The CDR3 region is CASSIARLNTEAFF. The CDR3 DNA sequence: TGTGCCAGTAGTATCGCCAGGCTTAACACTGAAGCTTTCTTT. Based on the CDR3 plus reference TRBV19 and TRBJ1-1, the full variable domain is DGGITQSPKYLFRKEGQNVTLSCEQNLNHDAMYWYRQDPGQGLRLIYYSQIVNDFQKGDIAEGYSVSREKKESFPLTVTSAQKNPTAFYLCASSIARLNTEAFFGQGTRLTVV.

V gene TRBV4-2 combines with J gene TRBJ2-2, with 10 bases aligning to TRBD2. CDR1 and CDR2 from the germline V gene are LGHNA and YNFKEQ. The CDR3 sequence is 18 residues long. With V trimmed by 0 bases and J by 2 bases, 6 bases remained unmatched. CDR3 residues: CASSQDPSGGFNTGELFF. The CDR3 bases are TGTGCCAGCAGCCAAGACCCTAGCGGGGGATTTAACACCGGGGAGCTGTTTTTT.

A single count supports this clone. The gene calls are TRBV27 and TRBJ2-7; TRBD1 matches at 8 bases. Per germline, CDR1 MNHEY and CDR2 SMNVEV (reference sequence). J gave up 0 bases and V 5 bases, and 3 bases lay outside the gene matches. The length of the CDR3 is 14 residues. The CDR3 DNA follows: TGTGCCAGCAGTGGGACAGGCAGCTCCTACGAGCAGTACTTC. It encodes CASSGTGSSYEQYF.

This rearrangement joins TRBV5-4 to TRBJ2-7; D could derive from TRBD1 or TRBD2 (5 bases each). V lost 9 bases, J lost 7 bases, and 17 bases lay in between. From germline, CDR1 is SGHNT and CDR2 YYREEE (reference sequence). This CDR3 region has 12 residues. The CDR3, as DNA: TGTGCCACACACGGGGAAGGGGCGGAGCAGTACTTC. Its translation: CATHGEGAEQYF. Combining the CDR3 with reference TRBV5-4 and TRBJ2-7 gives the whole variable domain ETGVTQSPTHLIKTRGQQVTLRCSSQSGHNTVSWYQQALGQGPQFIFQYYREEENGRGNFPPRFSGLQFPNYSSELNVNALELDDSALYLCATHGEGAEQYFGPGTRLTVT.

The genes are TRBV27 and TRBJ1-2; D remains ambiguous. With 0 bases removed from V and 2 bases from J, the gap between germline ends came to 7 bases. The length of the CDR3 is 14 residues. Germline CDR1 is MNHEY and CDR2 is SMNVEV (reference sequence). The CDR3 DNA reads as TGTGCCAGCAGTTTATCAACGGGGAACTATGGCTACACCTTC. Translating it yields CASSLSTGNYGYTF.

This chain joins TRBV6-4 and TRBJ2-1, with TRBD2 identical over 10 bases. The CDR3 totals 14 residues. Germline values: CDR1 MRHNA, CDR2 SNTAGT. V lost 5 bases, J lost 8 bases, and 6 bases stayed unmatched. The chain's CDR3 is CASSRASGRDEQFF. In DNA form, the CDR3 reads TGTGCCAGCAGTCGGGCTAGCGGGAGAGATGAGCAGTTCTTC.

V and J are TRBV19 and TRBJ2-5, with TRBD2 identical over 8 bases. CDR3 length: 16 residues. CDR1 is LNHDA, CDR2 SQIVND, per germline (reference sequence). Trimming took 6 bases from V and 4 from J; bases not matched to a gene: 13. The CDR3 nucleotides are TGTGCCAGTAGCCCAGGAGGCGGGAGGATTCGAGAGACCCAGTACTTC. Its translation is CASSPGGGRIRETQYF.

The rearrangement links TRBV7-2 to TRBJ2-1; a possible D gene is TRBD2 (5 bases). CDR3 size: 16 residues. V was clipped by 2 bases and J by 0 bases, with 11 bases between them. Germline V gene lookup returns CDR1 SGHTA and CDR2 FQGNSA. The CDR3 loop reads CASSLNSGSSYNEQFF. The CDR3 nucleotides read TGTGCCAGCAGCTTAAACTCGGGGAGCTCCTACAATGAGCAGTTCTTC. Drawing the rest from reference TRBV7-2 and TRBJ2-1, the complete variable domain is GAGVSQSPSNKVTEKGKDVELRCDPISGHTALYWYRQSLGQGLEFLIYFQGNSAPDKSGLPSDRFSAERTGGSVSTLTIQRTQQEDSAVYLCASSLNSGSSYNEQFFGPGTRLTVL.

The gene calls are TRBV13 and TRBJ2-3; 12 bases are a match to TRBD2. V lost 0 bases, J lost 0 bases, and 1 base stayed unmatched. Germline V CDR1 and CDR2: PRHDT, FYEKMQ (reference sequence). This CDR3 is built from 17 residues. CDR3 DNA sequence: TGTGCCAGCAGCTTAGGTCTAGCGGGAGGGAGCACAGATACGCAGTATTTT. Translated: CASSLGLAGGSTDTQYF.

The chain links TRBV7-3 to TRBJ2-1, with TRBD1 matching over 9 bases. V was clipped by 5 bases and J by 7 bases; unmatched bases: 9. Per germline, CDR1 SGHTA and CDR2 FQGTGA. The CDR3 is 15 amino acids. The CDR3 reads CASSPQGAPRNEQFF. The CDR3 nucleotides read TGTGCCAGCAGCCCACAGGGGGCACCGCGGAATGAGCAGTTCTTC.